This T cell receptor beta chain was sequenced in a study of vaccination and CD4 T cells after COVID-19. Study at large: Controls had a CEFX pool, an HIV-1 Nef pool, or no peptide added.

Oncomine TCR Beta short-read sequencing was applied to DNA from cultured CD4+ T cells. Genomic DNA was drawn out of CD4+ T cells grown in culture. Each CDR3 protein gets one entry after TCRdb re-called the PCR reads with MiXCR. The sample holds approximately 20,000 distinct CDR3 sequences, 42% seen once. There are a few counts of this clonotype. The antigen remains unidentified. The treatment is: roughly 11-day PBMC culture with coronavirus spike peptide pools or control peptides (ViraFEST assay). The clonotype was recovered from a human donor who received a COVID-19 vaccine. The sequencing here drew on CD4+ T cells from blood, cultured in vitro, taken before SARS-CoV-2 vaccination.

CDR3 residues: CSAVPTSVVGDEQYF. As DNA, the CDR3 is TGCAGTGCTGTACCTACTAGCGTGGTAGGGGACGAGCAGTACTTC. The chain links TRBV20-1 to TRBJ2-7; 7 bases line up with TRBD2. The CDR3 length is 15 residues. V gave up 5 bases and J gave up 5 bases; unmatched junction bases: 15. Per germline, CDR1 DFQATT and CDR2 SNEGSKA (reference sequence).